These 29 T cell receptor beta chains share one sample of origin, sequenced in a study of T cell repertoires in cytomegalovirus infection. TCRdb processed the reads anew with MiXCR; each CDR3 protein has one entry. The sample gives a few hundred thousand distinct CDR3 sequences, roughly 42% of which show up once; about 46% is in the top ten. These TCRs' antigens remain unknown. Sequencing was performed on cultured PBMCs, taken from culture after CMV antigen stimulation. These receptors were collected from a human donor in good health (CMV status not recorded). Some clones in this sample may be carry-over from other donors' samples.

This clonotype was counted at least ten times. The rearrangement uses TRBV7-2 and TRBJ2-5, with 11 bases that match TRBD1. The V gene end was trimmed by 8 bases and the J gene end by 6 bases; junction bases not matched to a gene: 5. Germline V gene data show CDR1 as SGHTA and CDR2 as FQGNSA. CDR3 length: 13 amino acids. This CDR3 is CASGQGARKTQYF. Here the CDR3 DNA reads TGTGCCAGCGGACAGGGGGCGAGGAAGACCCAGTACTTC.

J is TRBJ2-2 and V is TRBV2; 9 bases map to TRBD2. Germline V gene sequence: CDR1 SNHLY, CDR2 FYNNEI. V lost 8 bases and J lost 1; bases outside the gene matches: 11. The CDR3 contains 17 residues. DNA of the CDR3: TGTGCCAGCGTCGGGTTGCGGGAGGGCCGGAACACCGGGGAGCTGTTTTTT. It specifies CASVGLREGRNTGELFF.

The V gene is TRBV6-2 or TRBV6-3, the J gene TRBJ1-6; D ambiguous. This CDR3 comprises 14 residues. Trimming removed 6 bases at V and 7 bases at J, with 13 bases between. CDR1 is MNHEY and CDR2 is SVGEGT in the germline V gene. The CDR3 DNA reads as TGTGCCAGCAGGCAGACTCGGTGGAATTCACCCCTCCACTTT. It encodes CASRQTRWNSPLHF.

This chain joins TRBV4-3 and TRBJ2-7; D may be TRBD2 (5 bases). The CDR3 contains 15 residues. Germline values: CDR1 LGHNA, CDR2 YSLEER. Trimming removed 6 bases from V and 2 bases from J, with 17 bases in between. CDR3 region: CASRGSSSGAYEQYF. In nucleotides, the CDR3 is TGCGCCAGCAGAGGGTCGTCTTCCGGGGCCTACGAGCAGTACTTC.

CDR3 nucleotide sequence: TGTGCCAGCAGCTTAAACGGGGGGGGTCAAGAGACCCAGTACTTC. Its translation is CASSLNGGGQETQYF. This sequence joins TRBV7-9 and TRBJ2-5, with 8 bases lining up with TRBD2. This CDR3 has 15 residues. Trimming took 2 bases from V and 2 from J; bases not matched to a gene: 4. The germline gives CDR1 SEHNR, CDR2 FQNEAQ (reference sequence).

This clonotype has a handful of counts. This rearrangement joins TRBV10-3 to TRBJ1-2, with D perhaps matching TRBD1 (5 bases). Between the trimmed V and J ends, which lost 3 bases and 6 bases, there was a span of 23 bases. The CDR3 length is 17 residues. Germline CDR1 reads ENHRY; CDR2 reads SYGVKD. The CDR3 sequence: CAISESRGLGRADGYTF. DNA of the CDR3: TGTGCCATCAGTGAATCGAGGGGACTGGGCAGGGCCGATGGCTACACCTTC.

This clonotype was counted between two and nine times. The chain recombines TRBV5-4 with TRBJ2-5; D unresolved. Germline V gene sequence: CDR1 SGHNT, CDR2 YYREEE (reference sequence). Trimming cost V 2 bases and J 5 bases, with 10 bases left between them. The CDR3 sequence is 13 residues long. CDR3 region: CASSFAPLETQYF. CDR3 coding DNA: TGTGCCAGCAGCTTTGCCCCTCTGGAGACCCAGTACTTC.

The chain employs TRBV6-1 and TRBJ2-5; TRBD2 matches 8 bases. The germline V gene encodes CDR1 MNHNS and CDR2 SASEGT. V lost 9 bases and J lost 5; bases outside the gene matches: 8. The CDR3 consists of 13 residues. CDR3 DNA sequence: TGTGCCAGTGGAGGACTAGCCCGGGAGACCCAGTACTTC. It is translated as CASGGLARETQYF.

The J gene is TRBJ2-5, the V gene TRBV12-3 or TRBV12-4, with TRBD2 identical over 15 bases. After removal of 6 bases from V and 2 bases from J, the junction contained 19 bases not matched to a gene. The CDR3 spans 21 residues. The CDR3 sequence: CASSRGTSGGSKKRVQETQYF. The CDR3 bases are TGTGCCAGCAGCCGCGGGACTAGCGGGGGGTCGAAAAAAAGGGTACAAGAGACCCAGTACTTC.

The chain combines TRBV5-4 with TRBJ2-1; 15 bases are shared with TRBD2. The junction had 9 bases not matched to a gene; V was cut back by 0 bases and J by 8 bases. CDR1 and CDR2 (germline): SGHNT, YYREEE (reference sequence). The CDR3 spans 18 residues. The CDR3 protein is CASSLGGLAGGGMYEQFF. The CDR3 DNA sequence: TGTGCCAGCAGCTTGGGAGGACTAGCGGGAGGGGGTATGTATGAGCAGTTCTTC.

The rearrangement joins TRBV19 to TRBJ1-4; 7 bases are a match to TRBD1. Trimming took 8 bases from V and 5 from J; bases not matched to a gene: 5. Germline CDR1 is LNHDA and CDR2 is SQIVND (reference sequence). This CDR3 is 13 amino acids long. CDR3 amino acids: CASPEDRNEKLFF. CDR3 in DNA: TGTGCCAGTCCCGAGGACAGGAATGAAAAACTGTTTTTT.

This chain joins TRBV19 and TRBJ2-1; D is unresolved. V dropped 0 bases and J dropped 15 bases, with 15 bases sitting between them. Germline V gene data show CDR1 as LNHDA and CDR2 as SQIVND (reference sequence). The CDR3 length is 13 residues. CDR3 sequence: CASSIDRRAFLFF. CDR3 bases: TGTGCCAGTAGTATAGATCGTAGGGCCTTTCTGTTCTTC.

The V call is TRBV12-3 or TRBV12-4, the J call TRBJ2-7; possibly TRBD1 or TRBD2 for D (6 bases each). V dropped 4 bases and J dropped 7 bases, with 23 bases sitting between them. This CDR3 contains 16 residues. CDR3 amino acids: CASSSWRGKDIREQYF. The CDR3, as DNA: TGTGCCAGCAGTTCGTGGAGGGGGAAAGACATCCGGGAGCAGTACTTC.

This clonotype occurred a few times. The V and J genes are TRBV14 and TRBJ2-1, with TRBD2 matching over 12 bases. The CDR3 is 16 residues long. V was pared by 4 bases and J by 2 bases, with 3 bases of the junction left unmatched. Germline assignment: CDR1 SGHDN and CDR2 FVKESK. The CDR3 bases are TGTGCCAGCAGCCCTTGGACTAGCGGGACCTACAATGAGCAGTTCTTC. Translation gives CASSPWTSGTYNEQFF. The full variable domain, with the rest looked up from reference TRBV14 and TRBJ2-1, is EAGVTQFPSHSVIEKGQTVTLRCDPISGHDNLYWYRRVMGKEIKFLLHFVKESKQDESGMPNNRFLAERTGGTYSTLKVQPAELEDSGVYFCASSPWTSGTYNEQFFGPGTRLTVL.

This chain links TRBV6-8 with TRBJ2-7, with D uncertain. Per germline, CDR1 MNHGY and CDR2 SAAAGT. This CDR3 has 13 amino acids. The V and J ends lost 6 bases and 3 bases respectively, with 12 bases between them. The CDR3, as DNA: TGTGCCAGCAGCCCTAATGAGGACTACGAGCAGTACTTC. It encodes CASSPNEDYEQYF.

The V gene is TRBV28, the J gene TRBJ1-5, with a tentative D call TRBD1 (5 bases). CDR3 length equals 15 residues. The V gene lost 3 bases and the J gene lost 7 bases, with 16 bases spanning the gap. CDR1 and CDR2 (germline): MDHEN, SYDVKM. CDR3 DNA: TGTGCCAGCAGTTTGGCAGGGAAAGGCGAACAGCCCCAGCATTTT. Protein sequence: CASSLAGKGEQPQHF. The entire variable domain, with the rest obtained from reference TRBV28 and TRBJ1-5, is as follows: DVKVTQSSRYLVKRTGEKVFLECVQDMDHENMFWYRQDPGLGLRLIYFSYDVKMKEKGDIPEGYSVSREKKERFSLILESASTNQTSMYLCASSLAGKGEQPQHFGDGTRLSIL.

This clonotype has only a few counts. The CDR3 coding sequence is TGCAGTGCTAGAGAGACAGGGGGCGAGAATTCACCCCTCCACTTT. It yields the protein CSARETGGENSPLHF. The chain links TRBV20-1 to TRBJ1-6; TRBD1 matches 10 bases. The germline gives CDR1 DFQATT, CDR2 SNEGSKA (reference sequence). Unmatched junction bases numbered 3, after V lost 0 bases and J lost 7 bases. The CDR3 has 15 residues.

V usage is TRBV6-5 and J usage is TRBJ1-1; D perhaps matches TRBD1 (5 bases). With 1 base removed from V and 4 bases from J, the gap between germline ends came to 13 bases. Germline CDR1 reads MNHEY; CDR2 reads SVGAGI. This CDR3 comprises 15 residues. CDR3 sequence: CASSYWPSGGTEAFF. CDR3 nucleotides: TGTGCCAGCAGTTACTGGCCCTCCGGGGGCACTGAAGCTTTCTTT.

The chain recombines TRBV5-4 with TRBJ2-5; D perhaps matches TRBD2 (5 bases). CDR3 length equals 15 residues. Per germline, CDR1 SGHNT and CDR2 YYREEE (reference sequence). V was cut by 0 bases and J by 5 bases, with 14 bases left in between. The CDR3: CASSLVGLAVETQYF. The CDR3 DNA follows: TGTGCCAGCAGCTTGGTCGGTCTAGCCGTTGAGACCCAGTACTTC.

This clonotype occurred a few times. The chain uses TRBV5-4 and TRBJ2-2, with 16 bases lining up with TRBD2. After removal of 3 bases from V and 4 bases from J, the junction contained 6 bases not matched to a gene. The CDR3 runs to 18 residues. Germline values: CDR1 SGHNT, CDR2 YYREEE (reference sequence). DNA for the CDR3: TGTGCCAGCAGCTCGGGACTAGCGGGAGGGCCGGGCACCGGGGAGCTGTTTTTT. Protein: CASSSGLAGGPGTGELFF. The entire variable domain, with the rest obtained from reference TRBV5-4 and TRBJ2-2, is as follows: ETGVTQSPTHLIKTRGQQVTLRCSSQSGHNTVSWYQQALGQGPQFIFQYYREEENGRGNFPPRFSGLQFPNYSSELNVNALELDDSALYLCASSSGLAGGPGTGELFFGEGSRLTVL.

The rearrangement links TRBV7-2 to TRBJ1-5; D remains unclear. The CDR3 consists of 15 residues. Germline V gene sequence: CDR1 SGHTA, CDR2 FQGNSA. Trimming took 4 bases from V and 2 from J, leaving 12 bases between them. The CDR3 reads CASSSQDGGNQPQHF. CDR3 coding DNA: TGTGCCAGCAGCTCCCAGGACGGAGGCAATCAGCCCCAGCATTTT.

V is TRBV20-1 and J is TRBJ1-1; weak D call: TRBD1 (6 bases). CDR1 DFQATT and CDR2 SNEGSKA come from the germline V gene (reference sequence). V was trimmed by 0 bases and J by 4 bases, leaving 6 bases between them. The CDR3 covers 12 residues. The CDR3 loop reads CSAREGGTEAFF. As DNA, the CDR3 is TGCAGTGCTAGAGAAGGGGGCACTGAAGCTTTCTTT.

This chain connects TRBV4-3 to TRBJ2-7; the D gene is possibly TRBD2 (5 bases). CDR3 length: 14 residues. CDR1 and CDR2 (germline): LGHNA, YSLEER. Trimming removed 4 bases at V and 2 bases at J, with 12 bases between. The CDR3 DNA is TGCGCCAGCAGCCTCAGACTACATGCCTACGAGCAGTACTTC. This codes for CASSLRLHAYEQYF.

The V and J genes are TRBV7-6 and TRBJ2-1, with D possibly TRBD2 on 6 matching bases. Trimming shortened V by 4 bases and J by 11 bases, and 18 bases separated the two germline ends. This CDR3 is 14 amino acids long. Germline values: CDR1 SGHVS, CDR2 FNYEAQ. In DNA, the CDR3 is TGTGCCAGCAGCTCCGTGGGTAGCGGAATGAAGCAGTTCTTC. It codes for CASSSVGSGMKQFF.

The chain has TRBV3-1 and TRBJ2-1, with D possibly being TRBD1 or TRBD2 (5 bases each). Germline assignment: CDR1 LGHDT and CDR2 YNNKEL (reference sequence). Trimming removed 8 bases at V and 3 bases at J, with 17 bases between. The CDR3 extends over 15 amino acids. In DNA form, the CDR3 reads TGTGCCAGCCGCAGAGGGGTTTCTGGCTACAATGAGCAGTTCTTC. Encoded protein: CASRRGVSGYNEQFF.

The chain links TRBV28 to TRBJ2-3, with D uncertain. Germline assignment: CDR1 MDHEN and CDR2 SYDVKM. The CDR3 is 12 amino acids. V was clipped by 5 bases and J by 6 bases, with 9 bases between them. CDR3 residues: CASSGLVDTQYF. The CDR3 nucleotides read TGTGCCAGCAGTGGGCTAGTGGATACGCAGTATTTT.

This clonotype showed up many times. The chain has TRBV7-2 and TRBJ2-3, with 12 positions matching TRBD2. The trim removed 1 base at V and 4 bases at J, leaving 9 bases unmatched. The germline V gene has CDR1 SGHTA and CDR2 FQGNSA. CDR3 size: 18 residues. CDR3 amino acids: CASSLDARLAGAPDTQYF. The CDR3 nucleotides read TGTGCCAGCAGCTTAGATGCCAGACTAGCGGGAGCCCCAGATACGCAGTATTTT.

The rearrangement joins TRBV4-2 to TRBJ1-1; 7 bases fit TRBD1. The junction had 7 bases not matched to a gene; V was cut back by 0 bases and J by 9 bases. The CDR3 is made up of 14 amino acids. The germline V gene has CDR1 LGHNA and CDR2 YNFKEQ. This CDR3 is CASSQDQGTEKAFF. CDR3 DNA sequence: TGTGCCAGCAGCCAAGATCAAGGGACAGAAAAAGCTTTCTTT.

This chain uses TRBV7-9 with TRBJ1-1; no definite D call. The CDR3 is 12 amino acids. The germline CDR1 and CDR2 sequences are SEHNR and FQNEAQ (reference sequence). Trimming took 5 bases from V and 11 from J, leaving 15 bases between them. The CDR3 region has the DNA TGTGCCAGCAGCGCTTTCACCTGGGAGGCTTTCTTT. Protein product: CASSAFTWEAFF.